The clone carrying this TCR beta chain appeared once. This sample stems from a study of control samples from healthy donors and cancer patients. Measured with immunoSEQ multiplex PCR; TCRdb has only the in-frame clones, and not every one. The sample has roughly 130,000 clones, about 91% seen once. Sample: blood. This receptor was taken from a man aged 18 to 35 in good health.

CDR3 loop: CASSLNPSGGTDTQYF. The CDR3 DNA reads TGTGCCAGCAGCCTTAACCCTAGCGGGGGCACAGATACGCAGTATTTT. This rearrangement joins TRBV7-9 to TRBJ2-3; 9 bases align to TRBD2. The V segment lost 5 bases and the J segment 1 base; nucleotides outside the gene matches: 7. Germline V gene sequence: CDR1 SEHNR, CDR2 FQNEAQ (reference sequence). This CDR3 contains 16 residues.